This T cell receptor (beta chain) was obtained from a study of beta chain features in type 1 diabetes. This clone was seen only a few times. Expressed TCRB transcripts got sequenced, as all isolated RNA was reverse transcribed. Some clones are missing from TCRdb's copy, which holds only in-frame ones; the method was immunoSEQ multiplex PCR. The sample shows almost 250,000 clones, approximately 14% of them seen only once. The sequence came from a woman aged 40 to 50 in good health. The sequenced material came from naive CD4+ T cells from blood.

The CDR3 region has the DNA TGTGCCAGCAGCATAACCCGGGACAGTCCCACAGATACGCAGTATTTT. Translation gives CASSITRDSPTDTQYF. The chain carries TRBV7-9 and TRBJ2-3; TRBD1 aligns across 7 bases. V shed 5 bases, J shed 2 bases, and the junction held 10 bases outside the gene matches. The CDR3 covers 16 residues. Looked up from germline, CDR1 is SEHNR and CDR2 is FQNEAQ (reference sequence).